The 18 T cell receptor beta chains below come from one sample, sequenced in a study of blood T cells in healthy people across ages (dated by TCRdb to about 2015). Libraries came from 5' RACE. Sequencing used an Illumina HiSeq 2500. A second PCR of about 6 to 11 cycles was run with a J-beta primer mix and a sample-barcoded 5' primer. TCRdb ran its own pipeline on the public reads, namely fastp trimming at Q25 and MiXCR clone calling, and kept in-frame beta chains. Each entry merges the rows of one CDR3 protein and shows their most common DNA and genes. The table for this sample lists hundreds of thousands of distinct CDR3 sequences; about 30% of them were counted only once. In total, the top ten clones hold 15% of the sample. The sequenced material came from blood. The receptors were gathered from a woman over 75 in good health. Donor details come from another sample of the same person, matched by shared clones.

Comments on this clonotype: At one boundary the junction diverges from the germline segment, which might be a read error. This chain links TRBV6-1 with TRBJ1-2; D perhaps matches TRBD1 (6 bases). Germline V lookup: CDR1 MNHNS, CDR2 SASEGT. The CDR3 is made up of 14 amino acids. CDR3 nucleotide sequence: TGTACCAGCACTGGAGGAGGAGGGGGGGATGGCTACACTTTC. It yields the protein CTSTGGGGGDGYTF.

This sequence joins TRBV20-1 and TRBJ2-6; possibly TRBD1 or TRBD2 for D (5 bases each). V gave up 0 bases and J gave up 8 bases, with 11 bases separating them. There are 14 residues in the CDR3. The germline CDR1 and CDR2 sequences are DFQATT and SNEGSKA (reference sequence). CDR3 amino acids: CSARDITGPNVLTF. CDR3 nucleotides: TGCAGTGCTAGAGATATTACGGGGCCCAACGTCCTGACTTTC.

This clonotype was counted ten times or more. The genes are TRBV4-1 and TRBJ2-7, with 7 bases lining up with TRBD1. V was pared by 2 bases and J by 1 base, with 5 bases of the junction left unmatched. Germline V gene lookup returns CDR1 MGHRA and CDR2 YSYEKL. The CDR3 is 15 amino acids. This chain's CDR3 is CASSQIDRASYEQYF. CDR3 in DNA: TGCGCCAGCAGCCAAATAGACAGGGCATCCTACGAGCAGTACTTC.

This clonotype was counted at least ten times. The chain recombines TRBV4-2 with TRBJ2-3; 12 nucleotides line up with TRBD2. The CDR3 is 17 amino acids. The germline V gene has CDR1 LGHNA and CDR2 YNFKEQ. Trimming removed 2 bases from V and 5 bases from J; junction bases left unmatched: 8. The CDR3 protein is CASSQTASGGAVDTQYF. CDR3 coding DNA: TGTGCCAGCAGCCAAACGGCTAGCGGGGGGGCAGTAGATACGCAGTATTTT.

This clonotype was detected ten times or more. This rearrangement joins TRBV5-6 to TRBJ2-7; TRBD1 aligns across 7 bases. With V trimmed by 5 bases and J by 2 bases, 7 bases remained unmatched. CDR3 length: 14 amino acids. Germline CDR1 and CDR2: SGHDT and YYEEEE. CDR3 loop: CASRRTGATYEQYF. The CDR3 region has the DNA TGTGCCAGCAGGAGGACAGGAGCCACCTACGAGCAGTACTTC.

This clonotype was recorded once. Given a much more abundant clone one base away, this may be a read error. The CDR3 DNA sequence: TGCAGTGTCATACCGAGCACAGATTCGCAGTATTTT. Amino acid sequence: CSVIPSTDSQYF. This chain joins TRBV20-1 and TRBJ2-3; D remains ambiguous. The CDR3 extends over 12 amino acids. In germline, CDR1 is DFQATT, CDR2 SNEGSKA (reference sequence).

At least ten counts were recorded for this clonotype. The rearrangement links TRBV7-3 to TRBJ2-1, with D maybe TRBD2 (5 bases). Germline CDR1 SGHTA, CDR2 FQGTGA. The length of the CDR3 is 16 residues. V was shortened by 1 base and J by 1 base, with 11 bases between the two germline ends. CDR3 sequence (DNA): TGTGCCAGCAGCTTAAGGCCGACTAATTCCTACAATGAGCAGTTCTTC. Translating it yields CASSLRPTNSYNEQFF.

With respect to this clonotype: A much bigger clone sits one base away, suggesting this may be a read error. The V gene is TRBV7-8, the J gene TRBJ2-7; 8 bases agree with TRBD1. Germline V CDR1 and CDR2: SGHVS, FQNEAQ. This CDR3 comprises 19 residues. V dropped 3 bases and J dropped 7; count of bases not matched to a gene: 23. CDR3 DNA: TGTGCCAGCAGCTTGAACTCGGGACAGGTAAATTTAGGAGGAAATGAGCAGTACTTC. Its translation is CASSLNSGQVNLGGNEQYF.

The table lists this clonotype with many counts. The chain employs TRBV4-1 and TRBJ1-2; D is ambiguous. The CDR3 is 15 amino acids. Germline lookup yields CDR1 MGHRA and CDR2 YSYEKL. With 2 bases removed from V and 2 bases from J, the gap between germline ends came to 12 bases. DNA for the CDR3: TGCGCCAGCAGCCAAACGGAAGTGGGGAACTATGGCTACACCTTC. Protein: CASSQTEVGNYGYTF.

This clonotype was seen more than once but under ten times. V is TRBV7-8 and J is TRBJ1-3; unclear D gene. V was shortened by 5 bases and J by 0 bases, with 8 bases between the two germline ends. Germline V gives CDR1 SGHVS, CDR2 FQNEAQ. The CDR3 extends over 14 amino acids. The chain's CDR3 is CASSASSSGNTIYF. In DNA form, the CDR3 reads TGTGCCAGCAGCGCCAGCTCCTCTGGAAACACCATATATTTT. The variable domain in full, completed from reference TRBV7-8 and TRBJ1-3, reads GAGVSQSPRYKVAKRGQDVALRCDPISGHVSLFWYQQALGQGPEFLTYFQNEAQLDKSGLPSDRFFAERPEGSVSTLKIQRTQQEDSAVYLCASSASSSGNTIYFGEGSWLTVV.

V usage is TRBV19 and J usage is TRBJ2-3; D not resolved. CDR3 length: 13 residues. Trimming pared 3 bases from V and 5 bases from J, leaving 9 bases between. Germline V gives CDR1 LNHDA, CDR2 SQIVND (reference sequence). CDR3 nucleotide sequence: TGTGCCAGTAGTATTCGTTATGAAGATACGCAGTATTTT. It is translated as CASSIRYEDTQYF.

For this clonotype: An end of the junction differs from the germline gene, which may be a read error. The V gene is TRBV5-1, the J gene TRBJ1-6; D is ambiguous. CDR3 length: 13 residues. CDR1 SGHRS and CDR2 YFSETQ come from the germline V gene. The CDR3 is CVSSLDQFSPLHF. The CDR3 bases are TGCGTCAGCAGCTTGGATCAATTTTCACCCCTCCACTTT.

This clonotype was picked up a small number of times. This rearrangement joins TRBV30 to TRBJ2-1; 7 bases align to TRBD2. V lost 3 bases to trimming and J lost 7 bases; unmatched junction nucleotides: 9. This CDR3 spans 14 amino acids. Germline lookup yields CDR1 GTSNPN and CDR2 SVGIG (reference sequence). DNA of the CDR3: TGTGCCTGGAGGTTTGAAGCGGGGTGGAATGAGCAGTTCTTC. This encodes CAWRFEAGWNEQFF.

On this clonotype itself: A much larger clone sits a single nucleotide away, making a read error possible. The rearrangement uses TRBV5-5 and TRBJ2-5; 8 nucleotides agree with TRBD2. J was trimmed by 5 bases and V by 5 bases; bases with no gene match: 11. This CDR3 region has 15 residues. CDR1 and CDR2 (germline): SGHKS, YYEKEE (reference sequence). The CDR3, as DNA: TGTGCCAGCAGACCACCAGCGGGGGAGAAGGAGACCCAGTACTTC. It translates to CASRPPAGEKETQYF. The complete variable domain, with remaining parts taken from reference TRBV5-5 and TRBJ2-5, reads DAGVTQSPTHLIKTRGQQVTLRCSPISGHKSVSWYQQVLGQGPQFIFQYYEKEERGRGNFPDRFSARQFPNYSSELNVNALLLGDSALYLCASRPPAGEKETQYFGPGTRLLVL.

This clonotype was picked up many times. The chain recombines TRBV7-2 with TRBJ2-3; TRBD1 matches at 11 bases. CDR1 and CDR2 from the germline V gene are SGHTA and FQGNSA. The CDR3 covers 15 residues. The V segment lost 0 bases and the J segment 5 bases; nucleotides outside the gene matches: 1. CDR3 DNA sequence: TGTGCCAGCAGCTTAGCCGGGACAGGGGGAGATACGCAGTATTTT. Translated: CASSLAGTGGDTQYF.

This clonotype was picked up many times. This chain joins TRBV7-2 and TRBJ1-2; possible D gene TRBD1, 6 bases. Trimming removed 6 bases at V and 4 bases at J, with 12 bases between. CDR3 length: 13 residues. Germline CDR1 is SGHTA and CDR2 is FQGNSA. The CDR3 DNA is TGTGCCAGCAGGATGGGACAAACCTATGGCTACACCTTC. Translation gives CASRMGQTYGYTF.

This clonotype was recorded many times. The chain carries TRBV4-2 and TRBJ2-6, with D maybe TRBD1 (5 bases). CDR3 size: 15 residues. CDR1 and CDR2 (germline): LGHNA, YNFKEQ. Trimming shortened V by 2 bases and J by 4 bases, and 9 bases separated the two germline ends. The CDR3 coding sequence is TGTGCCAGCAGCCAAAAGGGGTGGGGGGCCAACGTCCTGACTTTC. Translated: CASSQKGWGANVLTF.

The rearrangement uses TRBV29-1 and TRBJ2-5; 11 bases fit TRBD1. V lost 8 bases, J lost 5 bases, and 7 bases stayed unmatched. Germline CDR1 is SQVTM and CDR2 is ANQGSEA. CDR3 size: 13 residues. CDR3 protein: CSLRTGGSETQYF. The CDR3 nucleotides are TGCAGCTTACGGACAGGGGGCAGTGAGACCCAGTACTTC.